A selection of T cell receptor beta chains follows, all from one sample in a study of cytomegalovirus exposure and HLA in healthy donors. Only in-frame clones appear in the TCRdb table, and some are missing; sequencing was by immunoSEQ multiplex PCR. The sample holds some 110,000 clones, 79% seen once. The sequencing sample was made of PBMCs. These receptors were obtained from a woman aged 18-30 years in good health and CMV-seropositive. Both conserved end residues are part of each CDR3. Fields, in order: V gene, J gene, CDR3 protein.

>TRBV10-1|TRBJ1-1
CASSDGEMNTEAFF
>TRBV2|TRBJ1-5
CAIAQEAYQPQHF
>TRBV5-4|TRBJ2-1
CASNGRQGRDEQFF
>TRBV6-1|TRBJ1-1
CASSAVMNTEAFF
>TRBV9|TRBJ1-5
CASSPLAGNQPQHF
>TRBV5-1|TRBJ1-5
CASSATGGGDQPQHF
>TRBV6-4|TRBJ2-3
CASSGLAGELDTQYF
>TRBV6-5|TRBJ2-5
CASTLLAGGGETQYF
>TRBV5-1|TRBJ2-1
CASGAAGRDNEQFF
>TRBV9|TRBJ1-6
CASSVEGGLNSPLHF
>TRBV5-4|TRBJ2-7
CASSRVEDYEQYF
>TRBV28|TRBJ1-1
CASSLSPGPEAFF
>TRBV7-6|TRBJ2-1
CASSFLAGEGAYNEQFF
>TRBV2|TRBJ1-1
CASRRDTEAFF
>TRBV28|TRBJ2-2
CASSLFKGDRGGELFF
>TRBV9|TRBJ2-5
CASSVGGGTRGLETQYF
>TRBV19|TRBJ2-2
CATIEGMFSTGELFF
>TRBV20-1|-
CRVEGEDEQYF
>TRBV7-2|TRBJ1-1
CASSQGGWNTEAFF
>TRBV7-2|TRBJ1-2
CASSFQGFGYTF
>TRBV10-3|TRBJ2-7
CALRQGDGYEQYF
>TRBV25-1|TRBJ2-7
CASTSSGTVWEQYF